These 27 T cell receptor beta chains were all obtained from the same sample, sequenced in a study of blood T cell repertoires in COVID-19. Profiling relied on immunoSEQ multiplex PCR, and the TCRdb table lists in-frame clones only, not all of them. The sample includes 70,000 to 95,000 clones, 88% of them seen just once. Sequencing input: peripheral blood. The receptors originated from a man over 45 with active COVID-19.

The J gene is TRBJ1-2, the V gene TRBV18, with D possibly being TRBD1 (6 bases). Germline V gives CDR1 KGHSH, CDR2 LQKENI. Deletions cut 1 base from V and 12 bases from J, with 15 bases between. The CDR3 runs 13 residues. CDR3 in amino acids: CASSPRTGSGHTF. The DNA for the CDR3 is TGTGCCAGCTCACCACGTACAGGGTCTGGTCACACCTTC.

This clone was recorded once. The genes are TRBV20-1 and TRBJ2-7; TRBD2 aligns across 10 bases. Germline CDR1 DFQATT, CDR2 SNEGSKA (reference sequence). The CDR3 length is 11 residues. CDR3 nucleotides: TGCGCCGGGACTAGCGTCTACGAGCAGTACTTC. The encoded protein is CAGTSVYEQYF.

The chain combines TRBV28 with TRBJ2-3; tentatively, D is TRBD2 (5 bases). Trimming took off 4 bases at V and 6 bases at J, with 14 bases between the two ends. Per the germline V gene, CDR1 is MDHEN and CDR2 is SYDVKM. This CDR3 has 14 amino acids. The CDR3 DNA sequence: TGTGCCAGCAGTTACGCCGGGGATTCCGATACGCAGTATTTT. Amino acid sequence: CASSYAGDSDTQYF.

This clone has more than one count but fewer than ten. In DNA, the CDR3 is TGTGCCACCAGTGACCGGGACAGACCCTACGAGCAGTACTTC. Translating gives CATSDRDRPYEQYF. This rearrangement joins TRBV24-1 to TRBJ2-7, with 7 bases fitting TRBD1. Germline CDR1 reads KGHDR; CDR2 reads SFDVKD. Trimming took 4 bases from V and 2 from J; bases not matched to a gene: 4. The CDR3 is made up of 14 amino acids.

This clone showed up just once. The chain employs TRBV27 and TRBJ2-5; D unresolved. Germline V lookup: CDR1 MNHEY, CDR2 SMNVEV (reference sequence). Trimming stripped 2 bases from V and 4 bases from J, with 5 bases between. CDR3 length: 12 amino acids. CDR3 in amino acids: CASSLTGETQYF. In DNA, the CDR3 is TGTGCCAGCAGTTTAACGGGAGAGACCCAGTACTTC.

The chain couples TRBV5-6 to TRBJ1-4, with TRBD1 matching 9 bases. Losses at the gene ends were 1 base for V and 7 bases for J; bases not matched to a gene: 5. Germline V gene sequence: CDR1 SGHDT, CDR2 YYEEEE. CDR3 length: 15 amino acids. The DNA of the CDR3 is TGTGCCAGCAGCTTGTACGGGACAGGGACTGAAAAACTGTTTTTT. Translation gives CASSLYGTGTEKLFF.

This chain uses TRBV6-5 with TRBJ1-1, with 7 bases matching TRBD1. V lost 8 bases, J lost 7 bases, and 10 bases stayed unmatched. The CDR3 loop spans 13 amino acids. CDR1 is MNHEY, CDR2 SVGAGI, per germline. Here the CDR3 DNA reads TGTGCCAGCGAGAGGGGGCGATTTGTTGAAGCTTTCTTT. Translated, it gives CASERGRFVEAFF.

A single count supports this clone. The V gene is TRBV19, the J gene TRBJ1-1; no reliable D call. CDR1 is LNHDA and CDR2 is SQIVND in the germline V gene (reference sequence). V gave up 0 bases and J gave up 1 base, with 3 bases separating them. CDR3 size: 13 residues. This CDR3 is CASSIEQNTEAFF. The CDR3 nucleotides are TGTGCCAGTAGTATAGAACAGAACACTGAAGCTTTCTTT.

This chain uses TRBV6-4 with TRBJ2-7; possible D gene TRBD2, 6 bases. CDR1 and CDR2 from the germline V gene are MRHNA and SNTAGT. CDR3 length equals 18 residues. Deletions cut 0 bases from V and 0 bases from J, with 18 bases between. The CDR3 loop reads CASSDSVGDSRDSYEQYF. CDR3 nucleotides: TGTGCCAGCAGTGACTCGGTTGGGGACTCTAGGGACTCCTACGAGCAGTACTTC.

This rearrangement joins TRBV7-6 to TRBJ1-2, with D perhaps TRBD1 (5 bases). This CDR3 region has 15 residues. The germline CDR1 and CDR2 sequences are SGHVS and FNYEAQ. The germline V and J ends were trimmed by 1 base and 5 bases, with 14 bases remaining between them. CDR3 protein: CASSLGQGSGYGYTF. DNA of the CDR3: TGTGCCAGCAGCTTAGGCCAGGGATCAGGGTATGGCTACACCTTC.

The chain carries TRBV2 and TRBJ1-5; D possibly corresponds to TRBD1 (6 bases). Trimming took off 6 bases at V and 4 bases at J, with 16 bases between the two ends. Looked up from germline, CDR1 is SNHLY and CDR2 is FYNNEI. The CDR3 consists of 15 residues. The chain's CDR3 is CASRSQGNKNQPQHF. As DNA, the CDR3 is TGTGCCAGCAGATCACAGGGAAACAAGAATCAGCCCCAGCATTTT.

The V call is TRBV7-9, the J call TRBJ2-2; TRBD2 is a possible D gene (5 bases). CDR3 length equals 15 residues. CDR1 and CDR2 (germline): SEHNR, FQNEAQ (reference sequence). V lost 1 base and J lost 8, with 14 bases in between. This CDR3 reads CASSLVGLAAGELFF. The CDR3 bases are TGTGCCAGCAGCTTAGTCGGGCTAGCTGCTGGGGAGCTGTTTTTT.

This clone was detected once. This chain connects TRBV29-1 to TRBJ2-5; D is possibly TRBD1 (5 bases). V dropped 6 bases and J dropped 2 bases, with 10 bases sitting between them. Germline V gene data show CDR1 as SQVTM and CDR2 as ANQGSEA. The CDR3 loop spans 12 amino acids. CDR3 region: CSVRTFQETQYF. The CDR3 DNA sequence: TGCAGCGTCCGGACATTTCAAGAGACCCAGTACTTC.

V usage is TRBV5-4 and J usage is TRBJ2-1, with 7 bases fitting TRBD2. Germline assignment: CDR1 SGHNT and CDR2 YYREEE (reference sequence). This CDR3 spans 17 amino acids. With 3 bases clipped from V and 2 bases from J, the junction kept 11 bases outside the gene matches. CDR3 in amino acids: CASSSPLSGKTYNEQFF. CDR3 bases: TGTGCCAGCAGCTCCCCCTTGAGCGGGAAGACCTACAATGAGCAGTTCTTC.

The chain has TRBV19 and TRBJ2-3, with 8 bases that match TRBD2. V shed 9 bases, J shed 0 bases, and the junction held 5 bases outside the gene matches. Germline CDR1 reads LNHDA; CDR2 reads SQIVND (reference sequence). This CDR3 is 14 amino acids long. CDR3 amino acids: CASQTGGSTDTQYF. As DNA, the CDR3 is TGTGCCAGCCAAACGGGGGGGAGCACAGATACGCAGTATTTT.

J is TRBJ2-7 and V is TRBV3-1 (or the pseudogene TRBV3-2); D possibly corresponds to TRBD2 (6 bases). Germline values: CDR1 LGHDT, CDR2 YNNKEL (reference sequence). The CDR3 runs to 13 residues. V was clipped by 4 bases and J by 2 bases, with 9 bases between them. Here the CDR3 reads CASSRDFAYEQYF. CDR3 coding DNA: TGTGCCAGCAGCCGGGACTTCGCCTACGAGCAGTACTTC.

The V gene is TRBV15, the J gene TRBJ2-3; TRBD1 matches 7 bases. The CDR3 has 16 residues. V shed 3 bases, J shed 2 bases, and the junction held 8 bases outside the gene matches. The germline V gene has CDR1 LNHNV and CDR2 YYDKDF (reference sequence). CDR3 in DNA: TGTGCCACCAGCAGTTCACAGGGGAAGTCCACAGATACGCAGTATTTT. Residues: CATSSSQGKSTDTQYF.

The chain recombines TRBV7-2 with TRBJ2-3; 8 nucleotides agree with TRBD2. Germline values: CDR1 SGHTA, CDR2 FQGNSA. Trimming removed 2 bases from V and 2 bases from J; junction bases left unmatched: 12. This CDR3 is built from 18 residues. CDR3 DNA sequence: TGTGCCAGCAGCTTATATCCTCGCGGGACTAGGAACACAGATACGCAGTATTTT. It specifies CASSLYPRGTRNTDTQYF.

The V call is TRBV11-2, the J call TRBJ2-4; no definite D call. CDR1 is SGHAT and CDR2 is FQNNGV in the germline V gene. Trimming took off 2 bases at V and 0 bases at J, with 8 bases between the two ends. The CDR3 loop spans 15 amino acids. The CDR3 protein is CASSLKQLAKNIQYF. CDR3 DNA sequence: TGTGCCAGCAGCTTAAAACAGTTAGCCAAAAACATTCAGTACTTC.

A word on this clone: The junction departs from germline at one end; a sequencing error may be responsible. The rearrangement links TRBV3-1 (or the pseudogene TRBV3-2) to TRBJ2-7, with 15 nucleotides matching TRBD2. The germline V gene encodes CDR1 LGHDT and CDR2 YNNKEL (reference sequence). This CDR3 has 18 amino acids. For the CDR3, the DNA is TGTGCCAGCAGCCAAGAATCGGGACTAGCGGGGGGCTCCCACGAGCAGTACTTC. It specifies CASSQESGLAGGSHEQYF.

The chain recombines TRBV5-1 with TRBJ2-7; TRBD1 matches 9 bases. Germline CDR1 and CDR2: SGHRS and YFSETQ. This CDR3 region has 16 residues. Germline trimming cut 1 base from V and 3 bases from J; bases unmatched to any gene: 8. The CDR3 here is CASSLRPGQGGYEQYF. CDR3 in DNA: TGCGCCAGCAGCTTGAGACCGGGACAGGGAGGCTACGAGCAGTACTTC.

V is TRBV5-1 and J is TRBJ2-3; 8 bases fit TRBD2. The CDR3 runs to 15 residues. J was trimmed by 2 bases and V by 6 bases; bases with no gene match: 8. Germline loops: CDR1 SGHRS, CDR2 YFSETQ. CDR3 region: CASKELAEITDTQYF. The CDR3 DNA sequence: TGCGCCAGCAAAGAACTAGCGGAGATCACAGATACGCAGTATTTT. Based on the CDR3 plus reference TRBV5-1 and TRBJ2-3, the full variable domain is KAGVTQTPRYLIKTRGQQVTLSCSPISGHRSVSWYQQTPGQGLQFLFEYFSETQRNKGNFPGRFSGRQFSNSRSEMNVSTLELGDSALYLCASKELAEITDTQYFGPGTRLTVL.

This chain joins TRBV5-1 and TRBJ2-3; 9 bases are shared with TRBD1. The CDR3 extends over 15 amino acids. The V segment lost 2 bases and the J segment 5 bases; nucleotides outside the gene matches: 6. Germline CDR1 SGHRS, CDR2 YFSETQ. CDR3 sequence: CASSLLGQGGDTQYF. DNA of the CDR3: TGCGCCAGCAGCTTACTGGGACAGGGCGGAGATACGCAGTATTTT. Full variable domain (outside the CDR3, taken from reference TRBV5-1 and TRBJ2-3): KAGVTQTPRYLIKTRGQQVTLSCSPISGHRSVSWYQQTPGQGLQFLFEYFSETQRNKGNFPGRFSGRQFSNSRSEMNVSTLELGDSALYLCASSLLGQGGDTQYFGPGTRLTVL.

The V gene is TRBV11-3, the J gene TRBJ2-5; D gene unclear. The CDR3 covers 12 residues. The germline V gene has CDR1 SGHNT and CDR2 YENEEA. V gave up 5 bases and J gave up 5 bases, with 9 bases separating them. The chain's CDR3 is CASSRRSETQYF. CDR3 bases: TGTGCCAGCAGCCGTCGGTCGGAGACCCAGTACTTC.

CDR3: CASSQGTEAFF. In nucleotides, the CDR3 is TGTGCCAGCAGCCAGGGGACTGAAGCTTTCTTT. J is TRBJ1-1 and V is TRBV6-2 or TRBV6-3; tentative D call: TRBD1 (6 bases). Germline CDR1 reads MNHEY; CDR2 reads SVGEGT. The CDR3 runs to 11 residues. V lost 6 bases and J lost 5, with 7 bases in between.

The chain carries TRBV9 and TRBJ2-2; 7 nucleotides align to TRBD1. There are 17 residues in the CDR3. CDR1 is SGDLS, CDR2 YYNGEE, per germline. V lost 3 bases and J lost 5; bases outside the gene matches: 13. CDR3 nucleotide sequence: TGTGCCAGCAGCGGGGGAAAAGGGGGCGTAAGGACCGGGGAGCTGTTTTTT. Its protein is CASSGGKGGVRTGELFF.

This clone appeared a single time. The chain uses TRBV28 and TRBJ1-6; no firm D call. V was trimmed by 3 bases and J by 3 bases, leaving 12 bases between them. This CDR3 has 16 amino acids. Germline V gene sequence: CDR1 MDHEN, CDR2 SYDVKM. The DNA for the CDR3 is TGTGCCAGCAGTTTCGTGGGCAGTAACTATAATTCACCCCTCCACTTT. This gives the protein CASSFVGSNYNSPLHF.